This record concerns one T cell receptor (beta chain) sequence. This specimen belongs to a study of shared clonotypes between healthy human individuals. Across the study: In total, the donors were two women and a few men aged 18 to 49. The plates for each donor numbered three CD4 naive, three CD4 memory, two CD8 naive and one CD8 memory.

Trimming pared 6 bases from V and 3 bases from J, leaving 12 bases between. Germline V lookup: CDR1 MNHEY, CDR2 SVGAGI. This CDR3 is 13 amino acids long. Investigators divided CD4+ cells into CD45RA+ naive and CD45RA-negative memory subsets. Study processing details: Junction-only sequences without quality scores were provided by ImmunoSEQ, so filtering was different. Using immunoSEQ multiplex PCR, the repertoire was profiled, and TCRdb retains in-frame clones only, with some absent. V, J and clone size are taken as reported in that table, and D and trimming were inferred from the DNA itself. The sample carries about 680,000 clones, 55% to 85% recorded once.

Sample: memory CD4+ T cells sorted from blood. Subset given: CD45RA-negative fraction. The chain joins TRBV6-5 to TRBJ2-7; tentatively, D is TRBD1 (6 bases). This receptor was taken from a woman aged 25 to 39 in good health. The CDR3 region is CASRPGHNYEQYF. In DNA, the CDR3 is TGTGCCAGCAGGCCGGGACACAACTACGAGCAGTACTTC.